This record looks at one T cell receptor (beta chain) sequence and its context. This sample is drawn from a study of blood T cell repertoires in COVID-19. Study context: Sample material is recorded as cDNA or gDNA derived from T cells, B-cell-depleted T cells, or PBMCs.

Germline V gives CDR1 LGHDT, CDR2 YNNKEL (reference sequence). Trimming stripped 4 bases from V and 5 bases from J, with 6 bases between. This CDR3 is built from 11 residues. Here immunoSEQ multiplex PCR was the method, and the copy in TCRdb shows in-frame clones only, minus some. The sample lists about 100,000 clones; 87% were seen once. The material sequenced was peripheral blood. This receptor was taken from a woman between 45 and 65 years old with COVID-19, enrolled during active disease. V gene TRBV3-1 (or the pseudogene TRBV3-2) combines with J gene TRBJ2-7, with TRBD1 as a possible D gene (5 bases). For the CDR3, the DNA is TGTGCCAGCAGCCGACAGCACGAGCAGTACTTC. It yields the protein CASSRQHEQYF.